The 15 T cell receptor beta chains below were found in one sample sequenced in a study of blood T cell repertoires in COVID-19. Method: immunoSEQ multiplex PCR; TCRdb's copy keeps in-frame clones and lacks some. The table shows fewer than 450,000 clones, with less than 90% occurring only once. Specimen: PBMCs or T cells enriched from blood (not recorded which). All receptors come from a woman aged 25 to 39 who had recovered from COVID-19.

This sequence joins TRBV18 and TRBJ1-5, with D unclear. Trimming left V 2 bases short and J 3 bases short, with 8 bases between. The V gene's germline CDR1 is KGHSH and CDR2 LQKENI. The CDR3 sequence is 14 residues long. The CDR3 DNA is TGTGCCAGCTCACCAGTCTTTCTCAATCAGCCCCAGCATTTT. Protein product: CASSPVFLNQPQHF.

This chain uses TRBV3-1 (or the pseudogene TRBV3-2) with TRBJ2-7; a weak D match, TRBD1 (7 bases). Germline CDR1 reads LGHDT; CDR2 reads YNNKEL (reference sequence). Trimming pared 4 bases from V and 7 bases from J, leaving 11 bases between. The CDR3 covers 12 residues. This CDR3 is CASSPSGGEQYF. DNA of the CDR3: TGTGCCAGCAGCCCCTCAGGGGGGGAGCAGTACTTC.

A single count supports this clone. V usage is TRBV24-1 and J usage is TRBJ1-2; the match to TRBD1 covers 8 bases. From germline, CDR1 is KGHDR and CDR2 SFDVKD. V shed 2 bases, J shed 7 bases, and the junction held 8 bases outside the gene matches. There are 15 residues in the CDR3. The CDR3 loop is CATSDYTGGLAGYTF. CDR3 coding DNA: TGTGCCACCAGTGATTATACAGGGGGATTGGCTGGCTACACCTTC.

CDR3 sequence reads: CASTPRGGIGNSPLHF. CDR3 DNA: TGTGCCAGCACCCCGCGGGGCGGGATTGGCAATTCACCCCTCCACTTT. This rearrangement joins TRBV27 to TRBJ1-6, with D possibly TRBD1 on 5 matching bases. Trimming cost V 7 bases and J 7 bases, with 20 bases left between them. Germline CDR1 reads MNHEY; CDR2 reads SMNVEV (reference sequence). This CDR3 has 16 amino acids.

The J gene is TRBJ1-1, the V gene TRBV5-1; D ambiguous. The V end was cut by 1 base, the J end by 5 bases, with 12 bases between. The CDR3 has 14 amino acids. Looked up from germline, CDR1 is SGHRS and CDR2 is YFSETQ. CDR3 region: CASSLNERRTEAFF. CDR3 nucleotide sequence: TGCGCCAGCAGCTTGAATGAGCGGCGGACTGAAGCTTTCTTT.

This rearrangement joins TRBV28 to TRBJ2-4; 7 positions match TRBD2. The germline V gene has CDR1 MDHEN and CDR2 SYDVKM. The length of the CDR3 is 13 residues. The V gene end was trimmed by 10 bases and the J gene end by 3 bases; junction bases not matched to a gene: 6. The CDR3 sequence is CATRWDYKNIQYF. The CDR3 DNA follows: TGTGCCACAAGGTGGGACTACAAAAACATTCAGTACTTC.

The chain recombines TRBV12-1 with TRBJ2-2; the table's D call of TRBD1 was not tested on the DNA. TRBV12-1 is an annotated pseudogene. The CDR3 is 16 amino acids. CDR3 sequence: CASSSTQGAPTGELFF. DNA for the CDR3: TGTGCCAGCAGCTCGACTCAGGGGGCCCCGACGGGGGAGCTGTTTTTT.

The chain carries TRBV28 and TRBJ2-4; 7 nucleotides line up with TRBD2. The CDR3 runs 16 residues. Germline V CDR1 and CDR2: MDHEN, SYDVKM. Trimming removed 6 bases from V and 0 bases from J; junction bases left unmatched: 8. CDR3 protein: CASSGGTDLAKNIQYF. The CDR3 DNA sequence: TGTGCCAGCAGCGGGGGGACGGACCTAGCCAAAAACATTCAGTACTTC.

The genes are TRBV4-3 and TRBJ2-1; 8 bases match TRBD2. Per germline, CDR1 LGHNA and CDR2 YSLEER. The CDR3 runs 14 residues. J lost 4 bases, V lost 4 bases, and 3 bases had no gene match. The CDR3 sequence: CASSLLAGYNEQFF. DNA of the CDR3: TGCGCCAGCAGCCTTCTAGCGGGTTACAATGAGCAGTTCTTC.

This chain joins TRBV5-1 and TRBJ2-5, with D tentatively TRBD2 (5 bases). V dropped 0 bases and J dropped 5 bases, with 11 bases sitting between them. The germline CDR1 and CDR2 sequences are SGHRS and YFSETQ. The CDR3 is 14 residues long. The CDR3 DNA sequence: TGCGCCAGCAGCTTGGGGCGAGGGTTGGAGACCCAGTACTTC. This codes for CASSLGRGLETQYF. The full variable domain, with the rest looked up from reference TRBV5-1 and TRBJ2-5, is KAGVTQTPRYLIKTRGQQVTLSCSPISGHRSVSWYQQTPGQGLQFLFEYFSETQRNKGNFPGRFSGRQFSNSRSEMNVSTLELGDSALYLCASSLGRGLETQYFGPGTRLLVL.

CDR3 in DNA: TGCGCCAGCAGCTTGGTTAGGGGGATTGGGTCCGGGAACACTGAAGCTTTCTTT. This translates into CASSLVRGIGSGNTEAFF. The genes are TRBV5-1 and TRBJ1-1, with D possibly TRBD1 on 6 matching bases. CDR1 is SGHRS, CDR2 YFSETQ, per germline. Trimming pared 0 bases from V and 1 base from J, leaving 19 bases between. The CDR3 totals 18 residues.

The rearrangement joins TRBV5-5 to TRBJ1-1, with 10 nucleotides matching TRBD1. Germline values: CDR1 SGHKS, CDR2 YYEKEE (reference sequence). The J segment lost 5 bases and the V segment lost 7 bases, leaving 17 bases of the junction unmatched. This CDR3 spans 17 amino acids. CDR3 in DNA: TGTGCCAGCTACCCTTGGGGCTGGACAGGGGGGGGAACTGAAGCTTTCTTT. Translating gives CASYPWGWTGGGTEAFF.

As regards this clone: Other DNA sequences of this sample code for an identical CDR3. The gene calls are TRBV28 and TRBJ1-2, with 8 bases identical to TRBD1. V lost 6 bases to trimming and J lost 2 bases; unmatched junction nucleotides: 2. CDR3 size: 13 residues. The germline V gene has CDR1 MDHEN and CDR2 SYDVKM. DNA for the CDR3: TGTGCCAGCAGACGGACAGGGAACTATGGCTACACCTTC. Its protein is CASRRTGNYGYTF.

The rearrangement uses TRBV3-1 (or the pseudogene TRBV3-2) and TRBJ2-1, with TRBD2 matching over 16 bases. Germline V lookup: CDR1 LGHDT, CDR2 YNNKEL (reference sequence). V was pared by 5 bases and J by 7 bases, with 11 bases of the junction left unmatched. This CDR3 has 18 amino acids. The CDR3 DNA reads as TGTGCCAGCAGCGCGGGACTAGCGGGGGGGCTCGGGTTGAATGAGCAGTTCTTC. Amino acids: CASSAGLAGGLGLNEQFF.

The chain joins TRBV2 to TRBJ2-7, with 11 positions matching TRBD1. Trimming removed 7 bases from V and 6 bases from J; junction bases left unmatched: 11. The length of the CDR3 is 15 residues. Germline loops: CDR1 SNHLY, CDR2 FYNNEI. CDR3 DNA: TGTGCCAGCATGTATATCGGACAGGGGGCTTCCGAGCAGTACTTC. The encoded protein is CASMYIGQGASEQYF.